The rows below give T cell receptor beta chains drawn from one sample of a study of cytomegalovirus exposure and HLA in healthy donors. Profiling relied on immunoSEQ multiplex PCR, and the TCRdb table lists in-frame clones only, not all of them. The sample contains some 100,000 clones, around 78% of which appear only once. The sequenced sample consisted of PBMCs. The receptors stem from a woman aged 40 to 50 in good health and CMV-seropositive. Both conserved end residues are part of each CDR3. The D gene is left open where the match is weak. A row's size may be missing; if present it is once, few, many or a size class.

CDR3 DNA: TGTGCCTGGAGTGCTACGCTAGCGGGAGTAAACGGTGAGCAGTTCTTC
CDR3 protein: CAWSATLAGVNGEQFF
CDR3 length: 16
V gene: TRBV30
clone size: NA
J gene: TRBJ2-1
D gene: TRBD2

CDR3 DNA: TGTGCCAGCAGTCGGGTCCGGACGGGAAGTATCGATACGCAGTATTTT
CDR3 protein: CASSRVRTGSIDTQYF
CDR3 length: 16
V gene: TRBV27
clone size: few
J gene: TRBJ2-3
D gene: NA

CDR3 DNA: TGTGCCAGCAGTGTCCGGGACAGGGGACCGGTCGACTACGAGCAGTACTTC
CDR3 protein: CASSVRDRGPVDYEQYF
CDR3 length: 17
V gene: TRBV6-1
clone size: NA
J gene: TRBJ2-7
D gene: TRBD1

CDR3 DNA: TGTGCCAGCAGCTTACTCCGGGACAGGACCTACGAGCAGTACTTC
CDR3 protein: CASSLLRDRTYEQYF
CDR3 length: 15
V gene: TRBV5-6
clone size: NA
J gene: TRBJ2-7
D gene: TRBD1

CDR3 DNA: TGTGCCAGCAGCTTGAGCCTAGCGGGAGGAGGTCTCTACGAGCAGTACTTC
CDR3 protein: CASSLSLAGGGLYEQYF
CDR3 length: 17
V gene: TRBV11-2
clone size: NA
J gene: TRBJ2-7
D gene: TRBD2

CDR3 DNA: TGTGCCAGCAGCTCTCAGGGAAATCAGCCCCAGCATTTT
CDR3 protein: CASSSQGNQPQHF
CDR3 length: 13
V gene: TRBV7-2
clone size: NA
J gene: TRBJ1-5
D gene: NA

CDR3 DNA: TGTGCCAGCAGTAGCAGGGGGGTAGGAAAACTGTTTTTT
CDR3 protein: CASSSRGVGKLFF
CDR3 length: 13
V gene: TRBV28
clone size: NA
J gene: TRBJ1-4
D gene: TRBD1

CDR3 DNA: TGTGCCAGCAGCGCAACACAGGGGATTAATCAGCCCCAGCATTTT
CDR3 protein: CASSATQGINQPQHF
CDR3 length: 15
V gene: TRBV11-2
clone size: NA
J gene: TRBJ1-5
D gene: TRBD1

CDR3 DNA: TGTGCCAGCAGACCGAACACCCCGACAGGGAACACTGAAGCTTTCTTT
CDR3 protein: CASRPNTPTGNTEAFF
CDR3 length: 16
V gene: TRBV5-5
clone size: few
J gene: TRBJ1-1
D gene: NA

CDR3 DNA: TGTGCCAGCAGTATGCTAGCGGGGGGGTCCCATGAGCAGTTCTTC
CDR3 protein: CASSMLAGGSHEQFF
CDR3 length: 15
V gene: TRBV2
clone size: NA
J gene: TRBJ2-1
D gene: TRBD2

CDR3 DNA: TGCGCCAGCAGCCAAGTGGGGATGAATTCCGGGACTAGCGGGAGGACCAACAATGAGCAGTTCTTC
CDR3 protein: CASSQVGMNSGTSGRTNNEQFF
CDR3 length: 22
V gene: TRBV4-3
clone size: NA
J gene: TRBJ2-1
D gene: TRBD2

CDR3 DNA: TGCGCCAGCAGCTTGGGAGGCGGCCCTGGGGCCAACGTCCTGACTTTC
CDR3 protein: CASSLGGGPGANVLTF
CDR3 length: 16
V gene: TRBV5-1
clone size: NA
J gene: TRBJ2-6
D gene: NA

CDR3 DNA: TGTGCCAGCACCCCCACAGGAACGAGTAACTATGGCTACACCTTC
CDR3 protein: CASTPTGTSNYGYTF
CDR3 length: 15
V gene: TRBV7-9
clone size: NA
J gene: TRBJ1-2
D gene: NA

CDR3 DNA: TGTGCCTCCGGGAGGGATAACGGCTACACCTTC
CDR3 protein: CASGRDNGYTF
CDR3 length: 11
V gene: TRBV5-4
clone size: NA
J gene: TRBJ1-2
D gene: NA

CDR3 DNA: TGTGCCAGCAGCTTATTAGCGGGAGGGAGCAATGAGCAGTTCTTC
CDR3 protein: CASSLLAGGSNEQFF
CDR3 length: 15
V gene: TRBV7-3
clone size: few
J gene: TRBJ2-1
D gene: TRBD2

CDR3 DNA: TGTGCCAGCCAGGGTCGGATCCATTATAATTCACCCCTCCACTTT
CDR3 protein: CASQGRIHYNSPLHF
CDR3 length: 15
V gene: TRBV6-5
clone size: NA
J gene: TRBJ1-6
D gene: NA

CDR3 DNA: TGTGCCAGCAGCTTAGCCCGAGTAGGGGGCTACGAGCAGTACTTC
CDR3 protein: CASSLARVGGYEQYF
CDR3 length: 15
V gene: TRBV7-9
clone size: NA
J gene: TRBJ2-7
D gene: NA

CDR3 DNA: TGTGCCAGCAGCCCCCGACTAGCGGGGATTCCATTCCAAGAGACCCAGTACTTC
CDR3 protein: CASSPRLAGIPFQETQYF
CDR3 length: 18
V gene: TRBV14
clone size: NA
J gene: TRBJ2-5
D gene: TRBD2

CDR3 DNA: TGCGCCAGCAGCCAAAGCGGACTAGCAGCCCAGCGGTACTTC
CDR3 protein: CASSQSGLAAQRYF
CDR3 length: 14
V gene: TRBV4-1
clone size: NA
J gene: TRBJ2-7
D gene: TRBD2

CDR3 DNA: TGTGCCAGCAGCCAAGCTTCGGGACAAACGTTTGCAACTAATGAAAAACTGTTTTTT
CDR3 protein: CASSQASGQTFATNEKLFF
CDR3 length: 19
V gene: TRBV4-2
clone size: few
J gene: TRBJ1-4
D gene: NA

CDR3 DNA: TGTGCCAGCAGTGACTGGACTAGCCGGGGCAATGAGCAGTTCTTC
CDR3 protein: CASSDWTSRGNEQFF
CDR3 length: 15
V gene: TRBV25-1
clone size: NA
J gene: TRBJ2-1
D gene: TRBD2

CDR3 DNA: TGTGCCAGCAGCTTAGAGGTAGGACAATCGAACACTGAAGCTTTCTTT
CDR3 protein: CASSLEVGQSNTEAFF
CDR3 length: 16
V gene: TRBV11-3
clone size: NA
J gene: TRBJ1-1
D gene: NA

CDR3 DNA: TGTGCCAGCAGTGACGAGGAAGCGGGAGGAGGGGAGCAGTTCTTC
CDR3 protein: CASSDEEAGGGEQFF
CDR3 length: 15
V gene: TRBV6-4
clone size: NA
J gene: TRBJ2-1
D gene: TRBD2

CDR3 DNA: TGTGCCAGCAGTTTCCAGGGCCCCGGGGAGCTGTTTTTT
CDR3 protein: CASSFQGPGELFF
CDR3 length: 13
V gene: TRBV28
clone size: NA
J gene: TRBJ2-2
D gene: NA

CDR3 DNA: TGTGCCAGCAGCATCCTAGGTGATACGCAGTATTTT
CDR3 protein: CASSILGDTQYF
CDR3 length: 12
V gene: TRBV7-3
clone size: NA
J gene: TRBJ2-3
D gene: NA

CDR3 DNA: TGTGCCAGCAGCTTGGGAGTGGATACGCAGTATTTT
CDR3 protein: CASSLGVDTQYF
CDR3 length: 12
V gene: TRBV11-2
clone size: NA
J gene: TRBJ2-3
D gene: NA

CDR3 DNA: TGTGCCAGCTCACTTCTCGACCCGGGGGACGAGCAGTACTTC
CDR3 protein: CASSLLDPGDEQYF
CDR3 length: 14
V gene: TRBV18
clone size: NA
J gene: TRBJ2-7
D gene: NA

CDR3 DNA: TGTGCCAGCAGGATGACAGCTGCGGACACTGAAGCTTTCTTT
CDR3 protein: CASRMTAADTEAFF
CDR3 length: 14
V gene: TRBV6-4
clone size: few
J gene: TRBJ1-1
D gene: NA

CDR3 DNA: TGTGCCAGCAGCTTGGGGCTAGCGGGAACCTTGGGCGAGCAGTACTTC
CDR3 protein: CASSLGLAGTLGEQYF
CDR3 length: 16
V gene: TRBV5-4
clone size: NA
J gene: TRBJ2-7
D gene: TRBD2

CDR3 DNA: TGTGCCAGTAGTATGACAGGGGGTAGGGAGACCCAGTACTTC
CDR3 protein: CASSMTGGRETQYF
CDR3 length: 14
V gene: TRBV19
clone size: NA
J gene: TRBJ2-5
D gene: TRBD1

CDR3 DNA: TGTGCTAGTGGCTGGGACAATACTGGGGCCAACGTCCTGACTTTC
CDR3 protein: CASGWDNTGANVLTF
CDR3 length: 15
V gene: TRBV12-5
clone size: once
J gene: TRBJ2-6
D gene: NA

CDR3 DNA: TGTGCCAGCAGTTGGACAGGGCGCACAGATACGCAGTATTTT
CDR3 protein: CASSWTGRTDTQYF
CDR3 length: 14
V gene: TRBV2
clone size: NA
J gene: TRBJ2-3
D gene: TRBD1

CDR3 DNA: TGTGCCAGCAGTGGGACAGGGGAGTACGAGCAGTACTTC
CDR3 protein: CASSGTGEYEQYF
CDR3 length: 13
V gene: TRBV2
clone size: NA
J gene: TRBJ2-7
D gene: TRBD1

CDR3 DNA: TGCGCCAGCAGCCAGGGGACAGGGGGGCGGGAGACCCAGTACTTC
CDR3 protein: CASSQGTGGRETQYF
CDR3 length: 15
V gene: TRBV4-3
clone size: NA
J gene: TRBJ2-5
D gene: TRBD1

CDR3 DNA: TGTGCCAGCAGCTTAGGAGGGGCGGACTATGGCTACACCTTC
CDR3 protein: CASSLGGADYGYTF
CDR3 length: 14
V gene: TRBV13
clone size: NA
J gene: TRBJ1-2
D gene: NA

CDR3 DNA: TGTGCCAGCAGTTTGGGTCAGGGATTTGAGGAGACCCAGTACTTC
CDR3 protein: CASSLGQGFEETQYF
CDR3 length: 15
V gene: TRBV27
clone size: NA
J gene: TRBJ2-5
D gene: NA

CDR3 DNA: TGTGCCAGCAGCTTGGATAGACAACAGGGGACAATAGAGGAGCTGTTTTTT
CDR3 protein: CASSLDRQQGTIEELFF
CDR3 length: 17
V gene: TRBV5-8
clone size: NA
J gene: TRBJ2-2
D gene: TRBD1

CDR3 DNA: TGTGCCAGTAGTATAGTAGGAGTGTCCTACGAGCAGTACTTC
CDR3 protein: CASSIVGVSYEQYF
CDR3 length: 14
V gene: TRBV19
clone size: NA
J gene: TRBJ2-7
D gene: NA

CDR3 DNA: TGTGCCAGCAGCTTAGATACGAGCTCCTACGAGCAGTACTTC
CDR3 protein: CASSLDTSSYEQYF
CDR3 length: 14
V gene: TRBV7-2
clone size: NA
J gene: TRBJ2-7
D gene: NA

CDR3 DNA: TGTGCCAGCAGTCCCCAACGACAGCCTGCCGCGGAGCCCCAGCATTTT
CDR3 protein: CASSPQRQPAAEPQHF
CDR3 length: 16
V gene: TRBV27
clone size: NA
J gene: TRBJ1-5
D gene: NA

CDR3 DNA: TGTGCCAGCAGCTTGGAGGACAGCCCCTACAATGAGCAGTTCTTC
CDR3 protein: CASSLEDSPYNEQFF
CDR3 length: 15
V gene: TRBV5-4
clone size: NA
J gene: TRBJ2-1
D gene: NA

CDR3 DNA: TGTGCCAGCAGCTCCCGAGGCGGGGAGCTGTTTTTT
CDR3 protein: CASSSRGGELFF
CDR3 length: 12
V gene: TRBV5-4
clone size: NA
J gene: TRBJ2-2
D gene: NA